This TCR beta chain was obtained from a study of blood T cell repertoires in COVID-19. Study in general: Samples representing acute and convalescent COVID-19 were sourced from the United States, Italy and Spain. From T cells, B-cell-depleted T cells, or PBMCs came the material, which was cDNA or gDNA.

Authors' methods: Reference gene primer amplification in the assay estimated nucleated cell counts. Here immunoSEQ multiplex PCR was the method, and the copy in TCRdb shows in-frame clones only, minus some. The V and J calls and clone size were taken over from that table, and D and trimming were inferred from the DNA. This table has some 260,000 clones, roughly 88% appearing once. Germline V gene sequence: CDR1 SEHNR, CDR2 FQNEAQ (reference sequence). V was shortened by 0 bases and J by 3 bases, with 9 bases between the two germline ends. CDR3 length equals 15 residues. There are a few counts of this clone.

The chain recombines TRBV7-9 with TRBJ1-5; D remains unclear. The TCR was taken from a man at least 80 years old with acute or convalescent COVID-19. Sequencing was performed on peripheral blood. CDR3 protein: CASSLASDYNQPQHF. The CDR3 bases are TGTGCCAGCAGCTTAGCGTCAGATTACAATCAGCCCCAGCATTTT.